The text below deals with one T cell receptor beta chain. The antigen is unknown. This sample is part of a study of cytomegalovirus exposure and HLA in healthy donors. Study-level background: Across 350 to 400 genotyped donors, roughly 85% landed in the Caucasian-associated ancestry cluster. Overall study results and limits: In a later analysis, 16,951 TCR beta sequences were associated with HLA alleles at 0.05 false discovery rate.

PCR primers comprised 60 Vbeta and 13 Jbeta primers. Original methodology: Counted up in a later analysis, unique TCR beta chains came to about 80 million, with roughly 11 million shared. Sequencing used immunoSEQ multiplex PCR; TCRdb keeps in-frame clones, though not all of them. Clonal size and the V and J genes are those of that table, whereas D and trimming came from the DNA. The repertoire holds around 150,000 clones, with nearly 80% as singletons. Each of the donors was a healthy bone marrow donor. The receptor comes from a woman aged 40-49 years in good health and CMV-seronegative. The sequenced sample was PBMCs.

The CDR3 nucleotides read TGCGCCAGCAGCCAAGGTCAGTACCCCTCTGGAAACACCATATATTTT. As protein: CASSQGQYPSGNTIYF. The rearrangement links TRBV4-1 to TRBJ1-3; D unclear. The CDR3 is 16 residues long. Looked up from germline, CDR1 is MGHRA and CDR2 is YSYEKL. Trimming shortened V by 1 base and J by 0 bases, and 10 bases separated the two germline ends.